This TCR beta chain was observed in a study of identical twins. Study-wide results and limits: Researchers reported weaker excess twin sharing in beta out-of-frame sequences. The authors noted that invariant MAIT and iNKT cells could partly confound zero-insertion analyses.

TCRdb re-called the 5' RACE reads with MiXCR, one entry per CDR3 protein. The sample lists some 500,000 distinct CDR3 sequences, 9% to 10% occurring once. The CDR3 is made up of 13 amino acids. The V and J ends lost 3 bases and 2 bases respectively, with 8 bases between them. Per germline, CDR1 GTSNPN and CDR2 SVGIG (reference sequence). In every case, the donor was a healthy Caucasian. About this clonotype: Its antigen is unidentified.

The sample was also reused in another study, on yellow fever vaccine responses in identical twins.

This sequence originates from a woman aged 18-29 years in good health. Sequencing input: PBMCs. The chain joins TRBV30 to TRBJ1-5, with a possible D match to TRBD1 (5 bases). The chain's CDR3 is CAWRGEGNQPQHF. The DNA for the CDR3 is TGTGCCTGGAGGGGGGAGGGCAATCAGCCCCAGCATTTT. The variable domain in full, completed from reference TRBV30 and TRBJ1-5, reads SQTIHQWPATLVQPVGSPLSLECTVEGTSNPNLYWYRQAAGRGLQLLFYSVGIGQISSEVPQNLSASRPQDRQFILSSKKLLLSDSGFYLCAWRGEGNQPQHFGDGTRLSIL.